These T cell receptor beta chains were read from a single sample in a study of T cell repertoires in urothelial bladder cancer. Data came from immunoSEQ multiplex PCR; TCRdb stores just in-frame clones and leaves some out. This sample has fewer than 14,000 clones, with about 64% found just once. The sequenced sample was tumor-infiltrating cells from bladder cancer. The source of these receptors is a human donor with a benign inflammatory bladder lesion. CDR3s include the opening cysteine and the closing phenylalanine or tryptophan. D genes are given only for firm matches.

d_gene: NA; j_gene: TRBJ1-4; v_gene: TRBV4-2; CDR3aa: CASSPEFLRTGTGNEKLFF
d_gene: TRBD1; j_gene: TRBJ1-6; v_gene: TRBV5-1; CDR3aa: CASSLPGQGTSSYNSPLHF
d_gene: TRBD2; j_gene: TRBJ2-1; v_gene: TRBV5-1; CDR3aa: CASSFRAPTGLAGGAEQFF
d_gene: NA; j_gene: TRBJ2-7; v_gene: TRBV6-5; CDR3aa: CASSYWRGEQYF
d_gene: NA; j_gene: TRBJ2-7; v_gene: TRBV5-6; CDR3aa: CASSSLRGLEQYF
d_gene: NA; j_gene: TRBJ2-7; v_gene: TRBV13; CDR3aa: CASSLGDRSYEQYF
d_gene: TRBD1; j_gene: TRBJ2-3; v_gene: TRBV18; CDR3aa: CASSPGTGTDTQYF
d_gene: NA; j_gene: TRBJ2-7; v_gene: TRBV6-1; CDR3aa: CASRTFSIGAYEQYF
d_gene: NA; j_gene: TRBJ1-1; v_gene: TRBV27; CDR3aa: CASSLQGPMNTEAFF
d_gene: TRBD1; j_gene: TRBJ2-7; v_gene: TRBV5-1; CDR3aa: CASSLAPDRVYEQYF
d_gene: TRBD2; j_gene: TRBJ2-7; v_gene: TRBV5-6; CDR3aa: CASSSSGGAPSRYEQYF
d_gene: TRBD1; j_gene: TRBJ1-1; v_gene: TRBV18; CDR3aa: CASSPPGTGPTEAFF
d_gene: NA; j_gene: TRBJ2-2; v_gene: TRBV4-2; CDR3aa: CASSQVTGTNMPGELFF
d_gene: NA; j_gene: TRBJ1-4; v_gene: TRBV19; CDR3aa: CASSPRGVEKLFF
d_gene: TRBD2; j_gene: TRBJ2-3; v_gene: TRBV5-6; CDR3aa: CAGSLTLARGVDTQYF
d_gene: NA; j_gene: TRBJ1-1; v_gene: TRBV5-1; CDR3aa: CASSPDRVEGEAFF
d_gene: TRBD1; j_gene: TRBJ1-5; v_gene: TRBV6-6; CDR3aa: CASSYAGTGASQPQHF
d_gene: NA; j_gene: TRBJ2-2; v_gene: TRBV11-2; CDR3aa: CASSYVGAETGELFF
d_gene: TRBD1; j_gene: TRBJ2-1; v_gene: TRBV10-3; CDR3aa: CAISGTGSYNEQFF
d_gene: NA; j_gene: TRBJ1-4; v_gene: TRBV11-2; CDR3aa: CASSLEGKTNEKLFF
d_gene: TRBD2; j_gene: TRBJ2-1; v_gene: TRBV7-9; CDR3aa: CASSLEMGGRNEQFF
d_gene: NA; j_gene: TRBJ1-2; v_gene: TRBV7-9; CDR3aa: CASSSRVDEWGGYTF
d_gene: NA; j_gene: TRBJ1-5; v_gene: TRBV7-2; CDR3aa: CASSLGPVWSYSNQPQHF
d_gene: NA; j_gene: TRBJ2-3; v_gene: TRBV18; CDR3aa: CASSPKVATDTQYF
d_gene: TRBD1; j_gene: TRBJ2-2; v_gene: TRBV28; CDR3aa: CASLPGQRTGELFF
d_gene: NA; j_gene: TRBJ1-1; v_gene: TRBV27; CDR3aa: CATRPTEAFF
d_gene: TRBD1; j_gene: TRBJ2-2; v_gene: TRBV27; CDR3aa: CASRGGGTGVYTGELFF
d_gene: NA; j_gene: TRBJ1-6; v_gene: TRBV20-1; CDR3aa: CAGGVNSPLHF
d_gene: NA; j_gene: TRBJ1-2; v_gene: TRBV5-1; CDR3aa: CASSPGMVGYTF
d_gene: NA; j_gene: TRBJ1-2; v_gene: TRBV5-6; CDR3aa: CASSSWTTPGYGNYGYTF
d_gene: NA; j_gene: TRBJ2-3; v_gene: TRBV21-1; CDR3aa: CASSNLSGGPTDTQYF
d_gene: TRBD1; j_gene: TRBJ1-4; v_gene: TRBV7-6; CDR3aa: CASSLEGRGREKLFF